A single sample gave rise to the 32 T cell receptor beta chains below, sequenced in a study of T cell clonotyping in hematopoietic cell transplantation (dated by TCRdb to about 2021). According to the study, the label for this sample's time point signals: recipient sample about 28 days before transplant, after cytoreduction. Preparation of the library involved the immunoSEQ multiplex PCR assay. What TCRdb holds here is the immuneACCESS table cut down to in-frame rearrangements. Part of the clones is not present; checked against another copy, under half of the missing clones reflect an unresolved V gene, and the others are unexplained. This sample comprises tens of thousands of clones, approximately 95% of them detected only once. The top ten clones comprise roughly 1.5% of the sample. The material was peripheral blood mononuclear cells, obtained before stem cell transplant. The receptors were sampled from a woman aged 45-60 years with acute myeloid leukemia. Some clones in this sample may be carry-over from other donors' samples.

This rearrangement joins TRBV7-9 to TRBJ1-1; 10 bases match TRBD1. The CDR3 length is 15 residues. Germline V lookup: CDR1 SEHNR, CDR2 FQNEAQ (reference sequence). V lost 4 bases to trimming and J lost 4 bases; unmatched junction nucleotides: 6. In DNA, the CDR3 is TGTGCCAGCAGCTCGGGACAGGGGCAGCTCACTGAAGCTTTCTTT. It encodes CASSSGQGQLTEAFF.

The V and J genes are TRBV19 and TRBJ2-5, with 15 bases identical to TRBD2. Germline V gene data show CDR1 as LNHDA and CDR2 as SQIVND (reference sequence). The CDR3 is made up of 16 amino acids. The ends lost 6 bases at V and 2 bases at J; junction bases unmatched: 4. DNA for the CDR3: TGTGCCAGTAGGGGACTAGCGGGGGGCATACAAGAGACCCAGTACTTC. Protein sequence: CASRGLAGGIQETQYF. Using reference TRBV19 and TRBJ2-5 for the parts outside the CDR3, the full variable domain is DGGITQSPKYLFRKEGQNVTLSCEQNLNHDAMYWYRQDPGQGLRLIYYSQIVNDFQKGDIAEGYSVSREKKESFPLTVTSAQKNPTAFYLCASRGLAGGIQETQYFGPGTRLLVL.

The rearrangement uses TRBV5-1 and TRBJ1-1; weak D call: TRBD1 (6 bases). V lost 4 bases and J 1 base, leaving 11 bases between the germline ends. Germline V gene sequence: CDR1 SGHRS, CDR2 YFSETQ. The length of the CDR3 is 14 residues. CDR3 in DNA: TGCGCCAGCAGCCAGGGGCCGACGAACACTGAAGCTTTCTTT. Its protein is CASSQGPTNTEAFF.

The genes are TRBV2 and TRBJ2-7; D not certain. The germline CDR1 and CDR2 sequences are SNHLY and FYNNEI. V dropped 3 bases and J dropped 1 base, with 7 bases sitting between them. CDR3 size: 13 residues. CDR3 region: CASSDQASYEQYF. CDR3 DNA sequence: TGTGCCAGCAGTGATCAGGCTTCCTACGAGCAGTACTTC.

This chain links TRBV29-1 with TRBJ2-6, with 7 bases lining up with TRBD2. Trimming took 4 bases from V and 4 from J; bases not matched to a gene: 13. This CDR3 comprises 17 residues. The germline gives CDR1 SQVTM, CDR2 ANQGSEA. CDR3: CSVGQRDSLTGANVLTF. The CDR3 DNA follows: TGCAGCGTTGGGCAGCGGGACTCCTTGACGGGGGCCAACGTCCTGACTTTC.

The gene calls are TRBV29-1 and TRBJ2-1; D unresolved. This CDR3 has 13 residues. Trimming shortened V by 5 bases and J by 3 bases, and 11 bases separated the two germline ends. The germline V gene encodes CDR1 SQVTM and CDR2 ANQGSEA. The CDR3 DNA reads as TGCAGCGTTACCAGACAAGACTACAATGAGCAGTTCTTC. Its protein product is CSVTRQDYNEQFF.

V gene TRBV25-1 combines with J gene TRBJ1-1; tentative D call: TRBD1 (6 bases). V lost 10 bases to trimming and J lost 0 bases, with 12 bases between them. The CDR3 runs to 13 residues. Germline CDR1 and CDR2: MGHDK and SYGVNS. The chain's CDR3 is CATGGRMNTEAFF. The CDR3 nucleotides read TGTGCCACCGGGGGGCGGATGAACACTGAAGCTTTCTTT.

V and J are TRBV9 and TRBJ2-3; no clear D gene. This CDR3 is 15 amino acids long. Germline V gives CDR1 SGDLS, CDR2 YYNGEE. Trimming stripped 0 bases from V and 1 base from J, with 9 bases between. CDR3 amino acids: CASSVAHVGTDTQYF. CDR3 DNA: TGTGCCAGCAGCGTAGCCCACGTAGGCACAGATACGCAGTATTTT. Combining the CDR3 with reference TRBV9 and TRBJ2-3 gives the whole variable domain DSGVTQTPKHLITATGQRVTLRCSPRSGDLSVYWYQQSLDQGLQFLIQYYNGEERAKGNILERFSAQQFPDLHSELNLSSLELGDSALYFCASSVAHVGTDTQYFGPGTRLTVL.

The chain recombines TRBV4-1 with TRBJ2-7, with D perhaps TRBD1 (5 bases). The germline V and J ends were trimmed by 0 bases and 7 bases, with 13 bases remaining between them. Germline loops: CDR1 MGHRA, CDR2 YSYEKL. The CDR3 runs to 14 residues. CDR3 region: CASSQDRVSQEQYF. The DNA of the CDR3 is TGCGCCAGCAGCCAAGACAGGGTTAGTCAAGAGCAGTACTTC.

The CDR3 spells CSVATSGIGSDTQYF. The CDR3 region has the DNA TGCAGCGTAGCCACTAGCGGCATTGGGTCAGATACGCAGTATTTT. V gene TRBV29-1 combines with J gene TRBJ2-3; 8 bases agree with TRBD2. CDR1 and CDR2 (germline): SQVTM, ANQGSEA. With V trimmed by 6 bases and J by 4 bases, 12 bases remained unmatched. This CDR3 contains 15 residues.

CDR3 DNA: TGTGCCAGTAGCCACAGGGAATATCAGCCCCAGCATTTT. Translating it yields CASSHREYQPQHF. This sequence joins TRBV19 and TRBJ1-5; tentatively, D is TRBD1 (6 bases). The germline V and J ends were trimmed by 6 bases and 5 bases, with 11 bases remaining between them. Germline V gene data show CDR1 as LNHDA and CDR2 as SQIVND (reference sequence). This CDR3 contains 13 residues.

The chain is built from TRBV14 and TRBJ2-7; 7 bases match TRBD1. This CDR3 is 16 amino acids long. V lost 3 bases and J lost 1; bases outside the gene matches: 9. Germline V gives CDR1 SGHDN, CDR2 FVKESK. CDR3 residues: CASSHSRDRISYEQYF. As DNA, the CDR3 is TGTGCCAGCAGCCATTCTCGGGACAGAATTTCCTACGAGCAGTACTTC.

The chain couples TRBV27 to TRBJ2-7, with 8 bases matching TRBD2. Unmatched junction bases numbered 3, after V lost 2 bases and J lost 3 bases. Germline V lookup: CDR1 MNHEY, CDR2 SMNVEV (reference sequence). This CDR3 comprises 14 residues. The CDR3: CASSLNSGNYEQYF. In DNA form, the CDR3 reads TGTGCCAGCAGTTTAAATAGCGGGAACTACGAGCAGTACTTC.

The chain uses TRBV5-4 and TRBJ2-3; 12 nucleotides align to TRBD2. Losses at the gene ends were 2 bases for V and 0 bases for J; bases not matched to a gene: 7. Germline loops: CDR1 SGHNT, CDR2 YYREEE (reference sequence). This CDR3 spans 18 amino acids. CDR3 loop: CASSFPSGGAPSTDTQYF. The CDR3 region has the DNA TGTGCCAGCAGCTTTCCTAGCGGGGGGGCCCCTAGCACAGATACGCAGTATTTT.

The chain joins TRBV25-1 to TRBJ2-1; 7 nucleotides match TRBD1. CDR1 is MGHDK, CDR2 SYGVNS, per germline. This CDR3 spans 17 amino acids. Unmatched junction bases numbered 6, after V lost 1 base and J lost 0 bases. CDR3 nucleotide sequence: TGTGCCAGCAGTGAATTACTGGGACAGAGCTCCTACAATGAGCAGTTCTTC. It encodes CASSELLGQSSYNEQFF.

The chain carries TRBV7-2 and TRBJ1-2, with TRBD1 matching over 7 bases. CDR1 is SGHTA and CDR2 is FQGNSA in the germline V gene. V lost 3 bases and J lost 3; bases outside the gene matches: 4. CDR3 size: 14 residues. CDR3: CASSFPGQYYGYTF. Here the CDR3 DNA reads TGTGCCAGCAGCTTCCCGGGACAGTACTATGGCTACACCTTC.

This clone was found once. The chain links TRBV19 to TRBJ1-1; D is ambiguous. Germline values: CDR1 LNHDA, CDR2 SQIVND (reference sequence). Trimming cost V 3 bases and J 0 bases, with 5 bases left between them. This CDR3 is built from 13 residues. The CDR3 loop is CASSMSLNTEAFF. CDR3 coding DNA: TGTGCCAGTAGTATGTCCTTGAACACTGAAGCTTTCTTT.

The chain carries TRBV19 and TRBJ2-7, with D possibly being TRBD1 (5 bases). There are 14 residues in the CDR3. Per germline, CDR1 LNHDA and CDR2 SQIVND (reference sequence). Trimming left V 4 bases short and J 4 bases short, with 14 bases between. The CDR3 coding sequence is TGTGCCAGTAGTACTTCCACCCAGGGTTACGAGCAGTACTTC. Its protein product is CASSTSTQGYEQYF.

The chain is built from TRBV6-5 and TRBJ1-2; tentatively, D is TRBD1 (6 bases). V was clipped by 6 bases and J by 2 bases, with 10 bases between them. The germline CDR1 and CDR2 sequences are MNHEY and SVGAGI. The length of the CDR3 is 13 residues. The CDR3 sequence is CASSLQGNYGYTF. CDR3 DNA sequence: TGTGCCAGCAGCCTTCAGGGGAACTATGGCTACACCTTC.

This rearrangement joins TRBV10-2 to TRBJ2-4, with D unclear. There are 12 residues in the CDR3. The germline V gene has CDR1 WSHSY and CDR2 SAAADI. The ends were cut back, 2 bases at V and 8 bases at J, with 7 bases in the middle. CDR3 in DNA: TGCGCCAGCAGTGAGGCGGCGGACATTCAGTACTTC. Translated: CASSEAADIQYF.

This clone was recorded only once. V and J are TRBV19 and TRBJ1-5, with TRBD1 as a possible D gene (5 bases). The germline V gene has CDR1 LNHDA and CDR2 SQIVND (reference sequence). The CDR3 spans 15 residues. Trimming stripped 1 base from V and 6 bases from J, with 13 bases between. Written as DNA, the CDR3 is TGTGCCAGTAGTATAGGTGTAGGGGCGAGTCAGCCCCAGCATTTT. It specifies CASSIGVGASQPQHF.

Only a few counts were recorded for this clone. The sample contains more than one DNA sequence encoding this CDR3. This rearrangement joins TRBV2 to TRBJ2-7, with 12 bases that match TRBD1. Unmatched junction bases numbered 12, after V lost 6 bases and J lost 3 bases. The CDR3 loop spans 17 amino acids. The germline V gene has CDR1 SNHLY and CDR2 FYNNEI. CDR3 nucleotides: TGTGCCAGCAGAGCCGGGACAGGGGGCGCGGTTGGCTACGAGCAGTACTTC. Residues: CASRAGTGGAVGYEQYF.

This chain uses TRBV19 with TRBJ1-1; D is perhaps TRBD1 (5 bases). Germline CDR1 reads LNHDA; CDR2 reads SQIVND (reference sequence). CDR3 length: 14 amino acids. Trimming cost V 3 bases and J 4 bases, with 12 bases left between them. The CDR3 nucleotides read TGTGCCAGTAGTATGAGTGGGGGAAGCACTGAAGCTTTCTTT. Protein sequence: CASSMSGGSTEAFF.

This chain connects TRBV11-2 to TRBJ2-7; no firm D call. Germline lookup yields CDR1 SGHAT and CDR2 FQNNGV. Trimming cost V 4 bases and J 3 bases, with 4 bases left between them. The CDR3 is 11 residues long. CDR3 in DNA: TGTGCCAGCAGCTCACACTACGAGCAGTACTTC. Translating gives CASSSHYEQYF.

The chain couples TRBV10-3 to TRBJ1-1, with 9 bases fitting TRBD1. The CDR3 runs to 15 residues. The germline gives CDR1 ENHRY, CDR2 SYGVKD. The V and J ends lost 2 bases and 5 bases, in that order; junction bases with no gene match: 6. The CDR3 is CAISEVGQGGTEAFF. CDR3 DNA: TGTGCCATCAGTGAGGTGGGACAGGGCGGGACTGAAGCTTTCTTT.

The chain employs TRBV9 and TRBJ1-1; TRBD1 matches 9 bases. V lost 3 bases and J lost 0; bases outside the gene matches: 9. This CDR3 contains 17 residues. Germline-derived CDR1 and CDR2 are SGDLS and YYNGEE. The CDR3 here is CASSALGDRDLNTEAFF. The CDR3 region has the DNA TGTGCCAGCAGCGCTCTCGGGGACAGGGACCTGAACACTGAAGCTTTCTTT.

The V gene is TRBV4-1, the J gene TRBJ2-2; D is possibly TRBD1 (6 bases). The CDR3 runs to 16 residues. The germline V gene encodes CDR1 MGHRA and CDR2 YSYEKL. Trimming pared 2 bases from V and 5 bases from J, leaving 15 bases between. This CDR3 reads CASSQKTGTLTGELFF. The CDR3 DNA reads as TGCGCCAGCAGCCAAAAAACAGGGACCTTGACCGGGGAGCTGTTTTTT.

This sequence joins TRBV6-6 and TRBJ2-2; D might be TRBD2 (5 bases). Trimming cost V 9 bases and J 0 bases, with 14 bases left between them. The CDR3 contains 15 residues. CDR1 and CDR2 (germline): MNHNY, SVGAGI (reference sequence). The CDR3 region is CASCQAGTNTGELFF. Here the CDR3 DNA reads TGTGCCAGTTGCCAAGCCGGGACGAACACCGGGGAGCTGTTTTTT.

The CDR3 region is CASSYSRPGGNQPQHF. CDR3 bases: TGTGCCAGCAGTTACTCGAGACCTGGGGGCAATCAGCCCCAGCATTTT. The V call is TRBV6-5, the J call TRBJ1-5; D not resolved. The length of the CDR3 is 16 residues. The germline V gene encodes CDR1 MNHEY and CDR2 SVGAGI. V lost 0 bases to trimming and J lost 2 bases, with 11 bases between them.

This clone has more than one count but fewer than ten. The V gene is TRBV5-1, the J gene TRBJ1-2; 7 bases are shared with TRBD1. The CDR3 sequence is 15 residues long. Trimming cost V 3 bases and J 2 bases; bases outside gene matches: 7. Germline V gene data show CDR1 as SGHRS and CDR2 as YFSETQ. CDR3 sequence reads: CASSSRTGLNYGYTF. The CDR3 DNA reads TGCGCCAGCAGCTCTAGGACAGGTTTAAACTATGGCTACACCTTC.

V gene TRBV25-1 combines with J gene TRBJ1-4, with 7 bases fitting TRBD1. Losses at the gene ends were 4 bases for V and 4 bases for J; bases not matched to a gene: 6. Per the germline V gene, CDR1 is MGHDK and CDR2 is SYGVNS. The CDR3 runs 15 residues. This CDR3 reads CASSAWTGNNEKLFF. CDR3 bases: TGTGCCAGCAGTGCCTGGACAGGAAATAATGAAAAACTGTTTTTT.

The rearrangement links TRBV7-9 to TRBJ2-2; 7 nucleotides align to TRBD1. Germline CDR1 SEHNR, CDR2 FQNEAQ (reference sequence). The CDR3 extends over 16 amino acids. V lost 5 bases, J lost 6 bases, and 12 bases stayed unmatched. The CDR3 reads CASSNQDRPGPGELFF. Here the CDR3 DNA reads TGTGCCAGCAGCAACCAGGACAGGCCTGGTCCCGGGGAGCTGTTTTTT.